The entry that follows covers one T cell receptor (beta chain) sequence. Its antigen is unidentified. These data come from a study of graft-versus-host responses after intestinal transplantation. Study summary: All recipients were transplanted with multivisceral, liver-intestinal, or isolated intestinal grafts. Every recipient had anti-thymocyte globulin induction and about three years of tacrolimus plus steroids.

Trimming left V 4 bases short and J 8 bases short, with 14 bases between. This CDR3 has 14 amino acids. Germline loops: CDR1 SEHNR, CDR2 FQNEAQ (reference sequence). Here immunoSEQ multiplex PCR was the method, and the copy in TCRdb shows in-frame clones only, minus some. The repertoire holds some 82,000 clones, with around 90% as singletons. Study-wide findings and caveats: Some patients had graft-donor T cell macrochimerism. In their allografts, the ratios of graft-versus-host to host-versus-graft T cell clones were high. Investigators detected GvH clones in recipient marrow, with some emerging earlier in ileum or blood.

This clonotype was obtained from a human donor who was the organ donor for an intestinal transplant. The specimen was unstimulated CD8+ T cells sorted from spleen or lymph node cells, collected before transplant. This chain uses TRBV7-9 with TRBJ1-4; D is undetermined. The CDR3 is CASSSRRGREKLFF. CDR3 nucleotide sequence: TGTGCCAGCAGCTCTCGGCGGGGAAGGGAAAAACTGTTTTTT. Drawing the rest from reference TRBV7-9 and TRBJ1-4, the complete variable domain is DTGVSQNPRHKITKRGQNVTFRCDPISEHNRLYWYRQTLGQGPEFLTYFQNEAQLEKSRLLSDRFSAERPKGSFSTLEIQRTEQGDSAMYLCASSSRRGREKLFFGSGTQLSVL.